This TCR beta chain appears in the sequencing data of a study of regulatory T cells in long-lasting Graves disease. Looking at the study overall: Less than 3 months of antithyroid drugs had been taken by newly diagnosed Graves' patients.

V dropped 2 bases and J dropped 1 base, with 9 bases sitting between them. The CDR3 loop spans 15 amino acids. Germline CDR1 is SNHLY and CDR2 is FYNNEI. The time point here: newly diagnosed GD, antithyroid drugs for less than 3 months. Researchers made the TCR library from RNA that was extracted from PBMCs. There are a few counts of this clonotype. Arm-PCR of CDR3 regions and iRepertoire HTBI primers were the basis on which TCR beta libraries were built. MiXCR, applied by TCRdb to the multiplex PCR reads, yields one record per CDR3 protein. The sample shows some 450,000 distinct CDR3 sequences, roughly 15% of them seen only once. This same sample was also taken into another study, of T cells in Graves' hyperthyroidism and ophthalmopathy. As that study records: TCR CDR3 regions were first amplified by RT-PCR with HTBI primers.

This receptor was identified in a woman aged 25 to 39 with Graves disease. The sequencing used peripheral blood mononuclear cells (PBMCs), collected at new diagnosis, from a patient treated with antithyroid drugs. The chain is built from TRBV2 and TRBJ2-1; possible D gene TRBD2, 6 bases. The CDR3: CASSEWGVSYNEQFF. The CDR3 DNA reads TGTGCCAGCAGTGAATGGGGGGTATCCTACAATGAGCAGTTCTTC.